Included here is one T cell receptor beta chain sequence, with context. Its matching antigen is unknown. Germline trimming cut 3 bases from V and 5 bases from J; bases unmatched to any gene: 14. The germline V gene encodes CDR1 KGHSH and CDR2 LQKENI. The CDR3 runs to 18 residues. This specimen comes from a study of cytomegalovirus exposure and HLA in healthy donors. Both 60 Vbeta primers and 13 Jbeta primers went into the PCR. Profiled with immunoSEQ multiplex PCR; TCRdb holds only in-frame clones, not every one. Of approximately 100,000 clones detected, 78% appear once; the ten largest clones hold over 4%. Study-level results: In presence/absence analyses, roughly uniform sequencing depth across donors was assumed.

The clonotype comes from a woman aged 40 to 50 in good health and CMV-seropositive. The specimen sequenced was PBMCs. The J gene is TRBJ2-1, the V gene TRBV18; 9 bases are a match to TRBD2. The CDR3 DNA sequence: TGTGCCAGCTCACCGGGCGGGAGGGCCGTTTACCACAACAATGAGCAGTTCTTC. It encodes CASSPGGRAVYHNNEQFF. Based on the CDR3 plus reference TRBV18 and TRBJ2-1, the full variable domain is NAGVMQNPRHLVRRRGQEARLRCSPMKGHSHVYWYRQLPEEGLKFMVYLQKENIIDESGMPKERFSAEFPKEGPSILRIQQVVRGDSAAYFCASSPGGRAVYHNNEQFFGPGTRLTVL.